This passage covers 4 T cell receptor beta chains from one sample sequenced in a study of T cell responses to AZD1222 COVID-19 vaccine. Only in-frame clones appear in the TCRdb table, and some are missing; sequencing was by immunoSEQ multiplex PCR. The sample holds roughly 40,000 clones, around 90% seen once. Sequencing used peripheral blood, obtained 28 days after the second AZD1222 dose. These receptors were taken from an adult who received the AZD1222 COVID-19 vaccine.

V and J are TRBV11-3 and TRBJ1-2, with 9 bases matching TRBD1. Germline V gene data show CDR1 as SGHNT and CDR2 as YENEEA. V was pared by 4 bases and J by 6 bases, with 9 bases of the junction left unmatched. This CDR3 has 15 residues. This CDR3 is CASSYTNRGRDGYTF. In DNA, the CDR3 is TGTGCCAGCAGCTACACGAACAGGGGGCGGGATGGCTACACCTTC.

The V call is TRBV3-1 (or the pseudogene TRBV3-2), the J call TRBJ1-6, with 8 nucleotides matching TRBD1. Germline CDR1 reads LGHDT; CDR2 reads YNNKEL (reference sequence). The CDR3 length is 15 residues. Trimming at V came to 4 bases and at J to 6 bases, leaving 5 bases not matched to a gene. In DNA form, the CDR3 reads TGTGCCAGCAGCCTCGGACAGGGCGTTAATTCACCCCTCCACTTT. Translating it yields CASSLGQGVNSPLHF.

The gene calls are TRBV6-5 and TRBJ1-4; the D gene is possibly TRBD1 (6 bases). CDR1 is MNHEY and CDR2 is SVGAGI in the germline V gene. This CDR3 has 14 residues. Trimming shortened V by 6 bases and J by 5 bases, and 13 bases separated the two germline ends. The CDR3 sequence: CASRTQQGNEKLFF. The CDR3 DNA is TGTGCCAGCAGGACACAACAGGGAAATGAAAAACTGTTTTTT.

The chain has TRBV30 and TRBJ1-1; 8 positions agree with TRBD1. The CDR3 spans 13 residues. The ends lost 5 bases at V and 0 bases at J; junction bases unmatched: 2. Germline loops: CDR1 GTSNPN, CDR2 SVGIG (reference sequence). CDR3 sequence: CAWDRGLNTEAFF. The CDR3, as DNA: TGTGCCTGGGACAGGGGTTTGAACACTGAAGCTTTCTTT.